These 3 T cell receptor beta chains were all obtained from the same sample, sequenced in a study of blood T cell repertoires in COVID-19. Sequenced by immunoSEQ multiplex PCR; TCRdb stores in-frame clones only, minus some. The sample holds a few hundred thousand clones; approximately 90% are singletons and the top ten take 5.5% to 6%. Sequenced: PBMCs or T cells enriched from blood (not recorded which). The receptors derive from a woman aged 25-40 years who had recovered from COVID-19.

Here the CDR3 reads CASSWAAEAFF. CDR3 DNA sequence: TGTGCCAGTAGTTGGGCAGCTGAAGCTTTCTTT. This sequence joins TRBV19 and TRBJ1-1; D remains unclear. The CDR3 spans 11 residues. CDR1 is LNHDA and CDR2 is SQIVND in the germline V gene (reference sequence). The V and J ends lost 5 bases and 6 bases respectively, with 7 bases between them.

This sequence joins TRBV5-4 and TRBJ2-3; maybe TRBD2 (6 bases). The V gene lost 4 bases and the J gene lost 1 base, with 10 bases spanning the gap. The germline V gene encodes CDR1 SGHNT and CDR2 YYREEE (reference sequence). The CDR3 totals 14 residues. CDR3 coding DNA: TGTGCCAGCAGCCTGCCGGGGGGCACAGATACGCAGTATTTT. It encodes CASSLPGGTDTQYF.

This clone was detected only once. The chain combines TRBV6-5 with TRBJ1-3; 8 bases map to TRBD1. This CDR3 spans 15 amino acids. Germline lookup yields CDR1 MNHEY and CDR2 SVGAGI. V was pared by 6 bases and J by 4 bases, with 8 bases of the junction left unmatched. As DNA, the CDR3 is TGTGCCAGCAGATCATCCCGGGACAGGGGAAACACCATATATTTT. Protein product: CASRSSRDRGNTIYF.